This TCR beta chain comes out of a study of read filtering for tumor transcriptome and immune sequencing. Study at large: Revised staging placed eight or nine patients in R-ISS I, roughly 16 in II, 6 or 7 in III.

V was clipped by 6 bases and J by 7 bases; unmatched bases: 8. Germline CDR1 SQVTM, CDR2 ANQGSEA. The CDR3 is 14 amino acids. The library was built from around 400 ng RNA with molecular barcoded adaptors for alpha/delta and beta/gamma chains. TCRdb re-called the reads through MiXCR, storing one row per CDR3 protein. This sample has 50,000 or so distinct CDR3 sequences, with about 12% found just once. Many counts were recorded for this clonotype. This receptor was obtained from a donor aged 40 or older with multiple myeloma. The chain has TRBV29-1 and TRBJ2-2, with 10 bases matching TRBD1. Sequencing input: a population of CD138-negative cells sorted from bone marrow. The CDR3 DNA reads TGCAGCGTATCGGGACAGGGGCTTAACGGGGAGCTGTTTTTT. This codes for CSVSGQGLNGELFF.